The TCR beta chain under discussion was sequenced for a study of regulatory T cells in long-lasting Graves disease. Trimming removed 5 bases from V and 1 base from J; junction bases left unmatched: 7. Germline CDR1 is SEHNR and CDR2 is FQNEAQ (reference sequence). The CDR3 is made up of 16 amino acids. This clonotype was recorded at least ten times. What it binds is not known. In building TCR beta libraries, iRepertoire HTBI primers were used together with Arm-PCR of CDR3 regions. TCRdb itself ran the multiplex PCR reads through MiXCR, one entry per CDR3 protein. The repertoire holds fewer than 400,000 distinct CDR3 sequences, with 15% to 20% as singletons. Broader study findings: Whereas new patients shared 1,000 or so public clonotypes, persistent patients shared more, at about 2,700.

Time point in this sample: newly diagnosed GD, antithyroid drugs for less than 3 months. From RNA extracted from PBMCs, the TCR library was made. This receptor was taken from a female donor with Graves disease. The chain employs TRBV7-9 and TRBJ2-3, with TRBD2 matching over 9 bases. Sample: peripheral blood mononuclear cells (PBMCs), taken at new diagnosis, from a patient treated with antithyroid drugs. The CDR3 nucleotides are TGTGCCAGCAGCCCCATAGCGGGAGAGGGCACAGATACGCAGTATTTT. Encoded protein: CASSPIAGEGTDTQYF.